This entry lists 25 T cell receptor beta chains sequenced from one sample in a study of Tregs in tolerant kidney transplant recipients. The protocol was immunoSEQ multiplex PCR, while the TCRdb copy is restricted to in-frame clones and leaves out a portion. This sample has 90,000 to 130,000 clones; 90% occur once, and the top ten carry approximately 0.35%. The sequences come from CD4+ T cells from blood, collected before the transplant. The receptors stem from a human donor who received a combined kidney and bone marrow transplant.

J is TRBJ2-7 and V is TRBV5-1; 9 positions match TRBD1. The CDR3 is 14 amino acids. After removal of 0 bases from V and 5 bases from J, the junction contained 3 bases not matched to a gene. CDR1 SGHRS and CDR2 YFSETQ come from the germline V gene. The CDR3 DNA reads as TGCGCCAGCAGCTTGGGGGGACAGGGAAACGAGCAGTACTTC. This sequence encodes CASSLGGQGNEQYF.

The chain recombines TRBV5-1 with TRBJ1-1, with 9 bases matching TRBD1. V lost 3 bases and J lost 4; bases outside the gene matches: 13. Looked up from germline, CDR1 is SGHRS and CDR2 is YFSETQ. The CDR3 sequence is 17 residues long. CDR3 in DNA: TGCGCCAGCAGCTCAAGTCCCGGGACAGGGTCGAGCACTGAAGCTTTCTTT. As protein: CASSSSPGTGSSTEAFF.

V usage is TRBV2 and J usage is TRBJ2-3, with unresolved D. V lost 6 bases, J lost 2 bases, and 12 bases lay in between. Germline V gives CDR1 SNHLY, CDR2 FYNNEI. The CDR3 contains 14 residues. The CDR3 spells CASRTGGFTDTQYF. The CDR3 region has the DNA TGTGCCAGCAGGACCGGCGGATTCACAGATACGCAGTATTTT.

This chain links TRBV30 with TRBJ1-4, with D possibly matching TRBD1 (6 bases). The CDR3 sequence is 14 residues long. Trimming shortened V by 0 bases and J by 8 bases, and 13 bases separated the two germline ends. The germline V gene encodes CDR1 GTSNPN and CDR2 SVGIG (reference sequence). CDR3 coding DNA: TGTGCCTGGAGTGTACGGGGGGCTCGGGAAAAACTGTTTTTT. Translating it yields CAWSVRGAREKLFF.

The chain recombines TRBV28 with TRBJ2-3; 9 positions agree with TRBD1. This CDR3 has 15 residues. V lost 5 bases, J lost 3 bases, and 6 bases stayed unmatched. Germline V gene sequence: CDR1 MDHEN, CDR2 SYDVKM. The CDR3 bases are TGTGCCAGCAGTCCTCGGGACAGGGCGACAGATACGCAGTATTTT. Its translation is CASSPRDRATDTQYF.

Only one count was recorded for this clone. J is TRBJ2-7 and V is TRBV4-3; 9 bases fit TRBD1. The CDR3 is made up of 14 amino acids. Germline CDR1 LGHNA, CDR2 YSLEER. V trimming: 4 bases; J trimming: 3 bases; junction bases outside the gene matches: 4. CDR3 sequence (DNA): TGCGCCAGCAGCCTTCAGACAGGGGGCTACGAGCAGTACTTC. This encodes CASSLQTGGYEQYF.

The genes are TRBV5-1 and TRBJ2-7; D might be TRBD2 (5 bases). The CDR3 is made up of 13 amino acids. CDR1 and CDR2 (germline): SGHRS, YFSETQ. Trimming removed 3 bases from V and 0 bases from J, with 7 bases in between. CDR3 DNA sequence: TGCGCCAGCAGCTCCGGGGACTCCTACGAGCAGTACTTC. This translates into CASSSGDSYEQYF.

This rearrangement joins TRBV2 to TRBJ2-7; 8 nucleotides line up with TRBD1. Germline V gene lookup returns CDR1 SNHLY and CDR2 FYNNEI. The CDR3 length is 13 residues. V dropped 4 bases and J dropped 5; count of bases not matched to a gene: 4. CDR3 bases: TGTGCCAGCAGTGCGGCCAGGGGGCACGAGCAGTACTTC. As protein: CASSAARGHEQYF.

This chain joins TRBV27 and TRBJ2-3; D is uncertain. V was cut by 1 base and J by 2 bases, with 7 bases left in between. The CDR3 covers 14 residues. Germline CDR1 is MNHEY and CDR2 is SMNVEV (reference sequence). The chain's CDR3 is CASSLLSPTDTQYF. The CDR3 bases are TGTGCCAGCAGTTTATTGAGCCCCACAGATACGCAGTATTTT.

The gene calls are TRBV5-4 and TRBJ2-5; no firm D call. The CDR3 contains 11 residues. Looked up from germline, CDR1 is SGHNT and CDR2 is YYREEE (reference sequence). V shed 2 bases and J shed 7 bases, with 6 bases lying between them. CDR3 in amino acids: CASSFSGTQYF. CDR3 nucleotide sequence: TGTGCCAGCAGCTTCTCGGGGACCCAGTACTTC.

Here the CDR3 reads CASSPPGVRYEQYF. CDR3 coding DNA: TGTGCCAGCAGCCCCCCGGGGGTTAGATACGAGCAGTACTTC. The rearrangement uses TRBV7-2 and TRBJ2-7; a weak D match, TRBD2 (6 bases). The CDR3 covers 14 residues. Germline CDR1 and CDR2: SGHTA and FQGNSA. V gave up 5 bases and J gave up 4 bases, with 15 bases separating them.

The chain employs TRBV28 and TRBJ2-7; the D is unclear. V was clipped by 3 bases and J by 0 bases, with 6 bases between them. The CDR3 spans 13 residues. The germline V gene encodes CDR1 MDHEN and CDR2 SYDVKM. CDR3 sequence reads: CASSLGYSYEQYF. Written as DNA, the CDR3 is TGTGCCAGCAGTTTGGGCTACTCCTACGAGCAGTACTTC.

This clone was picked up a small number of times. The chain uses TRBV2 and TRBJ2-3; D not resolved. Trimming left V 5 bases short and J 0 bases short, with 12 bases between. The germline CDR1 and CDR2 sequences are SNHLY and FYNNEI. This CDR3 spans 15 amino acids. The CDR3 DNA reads TGTGCCAGCAGTCGTAGAGCTACTAGCACAGATACGCAGTATTTT. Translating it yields CASSRRATSTDTQYF. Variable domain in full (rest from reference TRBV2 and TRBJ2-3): EPEVTQTPSHQVTQMGQEVILRCVPISNHLYFYWYRQILGQKVEFLVSFYNNEISEKSEIFDDQFSVERPDGSNFTLKIRSTKLEDSAMYFCASSRRATSTDTQYFGPGTRLTVL.

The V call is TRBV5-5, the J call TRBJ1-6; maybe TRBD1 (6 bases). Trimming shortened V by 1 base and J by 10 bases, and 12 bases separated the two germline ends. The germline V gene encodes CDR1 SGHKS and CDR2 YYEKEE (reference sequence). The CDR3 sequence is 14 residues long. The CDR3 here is CASSLLQGGSPLHF. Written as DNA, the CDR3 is TGTGCCAGCAGCTTGTTACAGGGCGGATCACCCCTCCACTTT. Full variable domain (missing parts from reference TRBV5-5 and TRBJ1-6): DAGVTQSPTHLIKTRGQQVTLRCSPISGHKSVSWYQQVLGQGPQFIFQYYEKEERGRGNFPDRFSARQFPNYSSELNVNALLLGDSALYLCASSLLQGGSPLHFGNGTRLTVT.

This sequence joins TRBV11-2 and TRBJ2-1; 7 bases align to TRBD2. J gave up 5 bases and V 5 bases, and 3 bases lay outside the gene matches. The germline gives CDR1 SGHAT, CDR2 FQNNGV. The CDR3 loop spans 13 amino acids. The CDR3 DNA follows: TGTGCCAGCAGCCGGGACTACAACAATGAGCAGTTCTTC. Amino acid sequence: CASSRDYNNEQFF.

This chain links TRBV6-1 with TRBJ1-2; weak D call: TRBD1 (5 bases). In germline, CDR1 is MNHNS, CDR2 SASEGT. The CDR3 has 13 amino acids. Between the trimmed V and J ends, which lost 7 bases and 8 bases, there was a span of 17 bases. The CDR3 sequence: CASMNIGQGGYTF. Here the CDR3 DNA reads TGTGCCAGCATGAATATAGGGCAGGGAGGCTACACCTTC.

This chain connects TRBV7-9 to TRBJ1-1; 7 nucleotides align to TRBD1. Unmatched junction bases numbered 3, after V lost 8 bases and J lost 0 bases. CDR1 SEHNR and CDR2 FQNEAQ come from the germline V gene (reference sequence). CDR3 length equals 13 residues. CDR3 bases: TGTGCCAGCCGACAGGGCATGAACACTGAAGCTTTCTTT. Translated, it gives CASRQGMNTEAFF.

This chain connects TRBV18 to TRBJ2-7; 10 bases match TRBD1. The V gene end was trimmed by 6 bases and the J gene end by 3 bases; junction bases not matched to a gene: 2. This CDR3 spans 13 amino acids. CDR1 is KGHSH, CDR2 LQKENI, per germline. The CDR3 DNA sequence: TGTGCCAGCTCGGACAGGGGGAGCTACGAGCAGTACTTC. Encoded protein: CASSDRGSYEQYF.

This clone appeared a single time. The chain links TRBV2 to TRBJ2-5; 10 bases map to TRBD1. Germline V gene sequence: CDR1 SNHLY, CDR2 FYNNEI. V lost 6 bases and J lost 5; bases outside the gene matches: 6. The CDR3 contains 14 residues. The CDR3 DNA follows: TGTGCCAGCAGGCGGACAGGGGGAAGGGAGACCCAGTACTTC. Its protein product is CASRRTGGRETQYF.

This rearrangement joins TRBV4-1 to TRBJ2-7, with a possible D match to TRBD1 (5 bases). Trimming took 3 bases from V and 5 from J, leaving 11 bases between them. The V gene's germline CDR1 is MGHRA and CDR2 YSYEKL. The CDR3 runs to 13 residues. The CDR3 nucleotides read TGCGCCAGCAGCCAGGGATCCAGGGACGAGCAGTACTTC. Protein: CASSQGSRDEQYF.

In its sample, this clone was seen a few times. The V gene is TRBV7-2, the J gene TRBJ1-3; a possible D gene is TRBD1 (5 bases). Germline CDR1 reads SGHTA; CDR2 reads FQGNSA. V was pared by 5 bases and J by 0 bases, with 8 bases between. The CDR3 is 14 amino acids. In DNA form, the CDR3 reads TGTGCCAGCAGCCGGGGGGGCTCTGGAAACACCATATATTTT. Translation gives CASSRGGSGNTIYF.

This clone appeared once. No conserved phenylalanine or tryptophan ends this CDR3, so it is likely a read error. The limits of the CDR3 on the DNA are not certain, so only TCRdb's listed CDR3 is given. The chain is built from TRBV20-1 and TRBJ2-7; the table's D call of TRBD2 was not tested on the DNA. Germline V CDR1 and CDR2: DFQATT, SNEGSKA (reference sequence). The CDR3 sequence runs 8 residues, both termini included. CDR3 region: CSASLVLL.

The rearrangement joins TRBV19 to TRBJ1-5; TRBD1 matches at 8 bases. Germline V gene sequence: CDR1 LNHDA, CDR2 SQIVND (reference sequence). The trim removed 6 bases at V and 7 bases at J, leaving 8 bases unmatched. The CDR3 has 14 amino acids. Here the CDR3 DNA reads TGTGCCAGTAGCCGACAGGGGTTGAACCAGCCCCAGCATTTT. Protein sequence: CASSRQGLNQPQHF.

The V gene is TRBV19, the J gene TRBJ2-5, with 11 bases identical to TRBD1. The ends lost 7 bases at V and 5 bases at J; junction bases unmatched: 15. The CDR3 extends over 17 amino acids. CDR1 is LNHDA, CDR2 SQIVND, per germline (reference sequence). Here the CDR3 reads CASTYSLDRGLGETQYF. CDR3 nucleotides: TGTGCCAGTACCTATTCCCTGGACAGGGGGCTGGGGGAGACCCAGTACTTC.

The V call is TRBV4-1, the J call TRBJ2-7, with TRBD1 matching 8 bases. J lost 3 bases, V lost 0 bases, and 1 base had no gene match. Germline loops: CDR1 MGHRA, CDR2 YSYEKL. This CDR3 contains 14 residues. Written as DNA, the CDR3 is TGCGCCAGCAGCCAAGACAGGGGGCGCTACGAGCAGTACTTC. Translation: CASSQDRGRYEQYF.